A single sample is the source of the 29 T cell receptor beta chains below, sequenced in a study of shared clonotypes between healthy human individuals. Libraries were prepared by immunoSEQ multiplex PCR; TCRdb keeps only in-frame clonotypes and omits some of them. The repertoire holds 550,000 to 750,000 clones, 90% to 95% seen once, with approximately 24% in the top ten. CD45RO negativity and positive selection for CCR7 defined naive CD8 cells, a population that excluded terminally differentiated effector memory CD45RA+ cells. The sequenced sample consisted of naive CD8+ T cells sorted from blood. The source is a man aged 25 to 40 in good health.

The gene calls are TRBV16 and TRBJ1-5; D unclear. This CDR3 is built from 13 residues. Trimming pared 1 base from V and 9 bases from J, leaving 10 bases between. Germline V gene lookup returns CDR1 KGHSY and CDR2 FQNENV. The CDR3 sequence is CASSQFGGWPQHF. CDR3 coding DNA: TGTGCCAGCAGCCAATTTGGCGGATGGCCCCAGCATTTT.

The rearrangement joins TRBV15 to TRBJ1-5; D remains ambiguous. V shed 1 base and J shed 4 bases, with 14 bases lying between them. The CDR3 runs 16 residues. Germline CDR1 LNHNV, CDR2 YYDKDF (reference sequence). CDR3 amino acids: CATSRAELSSNQPQHF. The DNA of the CDR3 is TGTGCCACCAGCAGAGCTGAACTTTCATCTAATCAGCCCCAGCATTTT.

This sequence joins TRBV6-1 and TRBJ1-1, with a weak D call TRBD1 (6 bases). From germline, CDR1 is MNHNS and CDR2 SASEGT. The V end was cut by 7 bases, the J end by 5 bases, with 20 bases between. This CDR3 is built from 15 residues. The CDR3 is CASKGTRYLSTEAFF. The CDR3 nucleotides read TGTGCCAGCAAGGGGACAAGGTACTTGTCTACTGAAGCTTTCTTT.

V and J are TRBV7-9 and TRBJ2-3; 8 bases are shared with TRBD2. CDR1 and CDR2 from the germline V gene are SEHNR and FQNEAQ (reference sequence). V shed 2 bases and J 5 bases; nucleotides not matched to a gene: 6. This CDR3 spans 15 amino acids. DNA for the CDR3: TGTGCCAGCAGCTTAAAAGCGGGAGAGGTAGATACGCAGTATTTT. Residues: CASSLKAGEVDTQYF.

CDR3 in amino acids: CASSLVYGANVLTF. The CDR3 DNA follows: TGTGCCAGCAGCTTAGTCTATGGGGCCAACGTCCTGACTTTC. The V call is TRBV7-6, the J call TRBJ2-6; no clear D. The germline V gene has CDR1 SGHVS and CDR2 FNYEAQ. Trimming left V 1 base short and J 3 bases short, with 4 bases between. This CDR3 region has 14 residues. Looking up the rest from reference TRBV7-6 and TRBJ2-6 gives the full variable domain: GAGVSQSPRYKVTKRGQDVALRCDPISGHVSLYWYRQALGQGPEFLTYFNYEAQQDKSGLPNDRFSAERPEGSISTLTIQRTEQRDSAMYRCASSLVYGANVLTFGAGSRLTVL.

The V and J genes are TRBV19 and TRBJ1-5; a weak D match, TRBD1 (6 bases). The CDR3 is 15 amino acids. The V gene lost 6 bases and the J gene lost 0 bases, with 12 bases spanning the gap. In germline, CDR1 is LNHDA, CDR2 SQIVND (reference sequence). The CDR3 region has the DNA TGTGCCAGTAGAAGGACAGCGGTTAGCAATCAGCCCCAGCATTTT. Translating it yields CASRRTAVSNQPQHF.

The chain combines TRBV7-2 with TRBJ2-7; D uncertain. The germline V gene encodes CDR1 SGHTA and CDR2 FQGNSA. Trimming took off 5 bases at V and 0 bases at J, with 11 bases between the two ends. This CDR3 has 14 amino acids. CDR3 bases: TGTGCCAGCAGCCCGGTCTCGTTCTCCTACGAGCAGTACTTC. Translating gives CASSPVSFSYEQYF.

This clone was detected only a few times. The same CDR3 is also encoded by other DNA sequences in this sample. J is TRBJ2-7 and V is TRBV11-2, with D uncertain. V lost 5 bases, J lost 2 bases, and 7 bases lay in between. CDR1 is SGHAT, CDR2 FQNNGV, per germline. The CDR3 totals 12 residues. For the CDR3, the DNA is TGTGCCAGCAGCCGCACCGCCTACGAGCAGTACTTC. This encodes CASSRTAYEQYF. Looking up the rest from reference TRBV11-2 and TRBJ2-7 gives the full variable domain: EAGVAQSPRYKIIEKRQSVAFWCNPISGHATLYWYQQILGQGPKLLIQFQNNGVVDDSQLPKDRFSAERLKGVDSTLKIQPAKLEDSAVYLCASSRTAYEQYFGPGTRLTVT.

This rearrangement joins TRBV6-5 to TRBJ2-1, with D possibly being TRBD1 (6 bases). V shed 2 bases and J shed 3 bases, with 11 bases lying between them. This CDR3 comprises 15 residues. The germline V gene encodes CDR1 MNHEY and CDR2 SVGAGI. The CDR3 bases are TGTGCCAGCAGTTACGAGGACAGTCGCTACAATGAGCAGTTCTTC. It codes for CASSYEDSRYNEQFF.

The CDR3 nucleotides read TGCGCCAGCAGCCAAGATAGCCCGATCAGGTGGCCCGACATTGGAAAAGATACGCAGTATTTT. It is translated as CASSQDSPIRWPDIGKDTQYF. The V and J genes are TRBV4-1 and TRBJ2-3; D gene ambiguous. The CDR3 has 21 residues. Trimming removed 0 bases at V and 5 bases at J, with 30 bases between. The germline CDR1 and CDR2 sequences are MGHRA and YSYEKL.

The chain recombines TRBV29-1 with TRBJ2-7; D unresolved. The length of the CDR3 is 13 residues. The germline V gene has CDR1 SQVTM and CDR2 ANQGSEA. In DNA form, the CDR3 reads TGCAGTTCCACGGTGGAGAACTCTTACGAGCAGTACTTC. Its protein is CSSTVENSYEQYF.

The CDR3 coding sequence is TGTGCCAGCAGCTATGGAAGCGGGAGGGCCGGGGAGACCCAGTACTTC. This gives the protein CASSYGSGRAGETQYF. The chain couples TRBV7-8 to TRBJ2-5; 10 positions match TRBD2. CDR3 size: 16 residues. The trim removed 4 bases at V and 5 bases at J, leaving 10 bases unmatched. CDR1 and CDR2 (germline): SGHVS, FQNEAQ.

The V gene is TRBV6-4, the J gene TRBJ2-7, with 7 bases identical to TRBD1. This CDR3 is built from 16 residues. Germline CDR1 MRHNA, CDR2 SNTAGT. Trimming removed 0 bases from V and 0 bases from J; junction bases left unmatched: 5. The CDR3, as DNA: TGTGCCAGCAGTGACTCGAACAGGGGTGGCTCCTACGAGCAGTACTTC. Residues: CASSDSNRGGSYEQYF.

The chain employs TRBV9 and TRBJ2-1; 7 bases match TRBD1. CDR1 is SGDLS and CDR2 is YYNGEE in the germline V gene. The length of the CDR3 is 13 residues. J was trimmed by 9 bases and V by 3 bases; bases with no gene match: 6. The CDR3 DNA follows: TGTGCCAGCAGCGCCCAGACAGGGATTGAGCAGTTCTTC. Amino acids: CASSAQTGIEQFF.

V and J are TRBV7-2 and TRBJ1-1; no reliable D call. CDR1 and CDR2 (germline): SGHTA, FQGNSA. The V end was cut by 1 base, the J end by 0 bases, with 12 bases between. The CDR3 is made up of 16 amino acids. As DNA, the CDR3 is TGTGCCAGCAGCTTAGGAGATCGGTTAATGAACACTGAAGCTTTCTTT. Translation: CASSLGDRLMNTEAFF.

This chain uses TRBV6-6 with TRBJ1-1; 8 bases map to TRBD1. Germline V gene sequence: CDR1 MNHNY, CDR2 SVGAGI (reference sequence). The CDR3 extends over 15 amino acids. V lost 6 bases to trimming and J lost 0 bases; unmatched junction nucleotides: 6. CDR3 amino acids: CASSPTGDLNTEAFF. The CDR3 bases are TGTGCCAGCAGCCCGACAGGGGACCTGAACACTGAAGCTTTCTTT.

The chain carries TRBV14 and TRBJ2-3; 8 positions agree with TRBD1. The ends lost 1 base at V and 4 bases at J; junction bases unmatched: 10. The CDR3 is 17 amino acids. Germline CDR1 is SGHDN and CDR2 is FVKESK. The CDR3 bases are TGTGCCAGCAGCCAAGGGACCCAGGGGGCAATGTCAGATACGCAGTATTTT. Protein product: CASSQGTQGAMSDTQYF.

The CDR3 protein is CASSLGGQYGYTF. The CDR3 bases are TGTGCCAGCAGCTTAGGAGGACAGTATGGCTACACCTTC. This sequence joins TRBV7-9 and TRBJ1-2, with D tentatively TRBD1 (6 bases). The germline V gene has CDR1 SEHNR and CDR2 FQNEAQ (reference sequence). V gave up 1 base and J gave up 5 bases, with 8 bases separating them. CDR3 length equals 13 residues.

V and J are TRBV27 and TRBJ2-7; 8 bases fit TRBD2. Germline V gives CDR1 MNHEY, CDR2 SMNVEV (reference sequence). Trimming cost V 6 bases and J 2 bases; bases outside gene matches: 6. The CDR3 has 14 residues. The DNA for the CDR3 is TGTGCCAGCAGAAGAGCGGGAGCGGCCTACGAGCAGTACTTC. Amino acid sequence: CASRRAGAAYEQYF.

The chain links TRBV7-2 to TRBJ1-5, with a weak D call TRBD1 (5 bases). The V gene's germline CDR1 is SGHTA and CDR2 FQGNSA. The V and J ends lost 4 bases and 6 bases respectively, with 16 bases between them. The length of the CDR3 is 15 residues. For the CDR3, the DNA is TGTGCCAGCAGCTCCCCCCTGGGGGAGGGTCAGCCCCAGCATTTT. Residues: CASSSPLGEGQPQHF.

The rearrangement uses TRBV7-2 and TRBJ2-7; D possibly matches TRBD1 or TRBD2 (5 bases each). The CDR3 has 15 amino acids. Trimming removed 1 base at V and 0 bases at J, with 10 bases between. The germline V gene has CDR1 SGHTA and CDR2 FQGNSA. The CDR3 spells CASSLERGVSYEQYF. CDR3 nucleotide sequence: TGTGCCAGCAGCTTAGAACGGGGCGTCTCCTACGAGCAGTACTTC.

J is TRBJ2-7 and V is TRBV2; tentatively, D is TRBD1 (5 bases). This CDR3 has 14 residues. V was clipped by 8 bases and J by 8 bases, with 22 bases between them. Germline lookup yields CDR1 SNHLY and CDR2 FYNNEI. The CDR3 is CASETGWVNVKQYF. Here the CDR3 DNA reads TGTGCCAGCGAAACAGGCTGGGTTAATGTGAAGCAGTACTTC. The entire variable domain, with the rest obtained from reference TRBV2 and TRBJ2-7, is as follows: EPEVTQTPSHQVTQMGQEVILRCVPISNHLYFYWYRQILGQKVEFLVSFYNNEISEKSEIFDDQFSVERPDGSNFTLKIRSTKLEDSAMYFCASETGWVNVKQYFGPGTRLTVT.

J is TRBJ2-3 and V is TRBV2; no clear D. The V gene's germline CDR1 is SNHLY and CDR2 FYNNEI. Trimming stripped 8 bases from V and 4 bases from J, with 7 bases between. The CDR3 has 11 residues. The CDR3 protein is CASSWSDTQYF. In DNA, the CDR3 is TGTGCCAGCTCTTGGTCAGATACGCAGTATTTT.

V is TRBV2 and J is TRBJ2-1; D call uncertain. The germline CDR1 and CDR2 sequences are SNHLY and FYNNEI. The CDR3 is 14 residues long. V lost 2 bases, J lost 4 bases, and 9 bases lay in between. The CDR3 spells CASSEQWDYNEQFF. CDR3 DNA sequence: TGTGCCAGCAGTGAACAATGGGATTACAATGAGCAGTTCTTC.

With respect to this clone: This same CDR3 is encoded by further DNA sequences in the sample. The chain links TRBV27 to TRBJ2-6; no reliable D call. CDR1 is MNHEY and CDR2 is SMNVEV in the germline V gene (reference sequence). V lost 2 bases to trimming and J lost 1 base, with 3 bases between them. This CDR3 contains 14 residues. The CDR3 DNA is TGTGCCAGCAGTTTAGTATCTGGGGCCAACGTCCTGACTTTC. This gives the protein CASSLVSGANVLTF.

A few counts support this clone. The chain employs TRBV9 and TRBJ2-7; D not resolved. CDR3 length: 14 amino acids. Trimming removed 0 bases from V and 3 bases from J, with 10 bases in between. The germline V gene encodes CDR1 SGDLS and CDR2 YYNGEE. CDR3 nucleotides: TGTGCCAGCAGCGTAGATCTAGTAGGCTACGAGCAGTACTTC. This codes for CASSVDLVGYEQYF.

This chain uses TRBV5-1 with TRBJ2-2, with D possibly matching TRBD1 (6 bases). V was shortened by 2 bases and J by 5 bases, with 7 bases between the two germline ends. Germline lookup yields CDR1 SGHRS and CDR2 YFSETQ. The length of the CDR3 is 13 residues. CDR3 in amino acids: CASSFTGTGELFF. DNA for the CDR3: TGCGCCAGCAGCTTTACAGGGACCGGGGAGCTGTTTTTT.

The chain links TRBV27 to TRBJ2-4, with 7 bases that match TRBD2. Germline V gene data show CDR1 as MNHEY and CDR2 as SMNVEV (reference sequence). CDR3 length equals 14 residues. Trimming cost V 0 bases and J 8 bases; bases outside gene matches: 4. The CDR3 nucleotides read TGTGCCAGCAGTTTATCCACAAGCGGGGACATTCAGTACTTC. Its protein product is CASSLSTSGDIQYF.

The chain links TRBV11-1 to TRBJ2-7; weak D call: TRBD2 (5 bases). The germline V gene has CDR1 SGHAT and CDR2 FQDESV (reference sequence). Trimming took off 6 bases at V and 0 bases at J, with 12 bases between the two ends. The CDR3 covers 14 residues. The CDR3 protein is CASSRVGSSYEQYF. CDR3 nucleotide sequence: TGTGCCAGCAGTCGAGTGGGGAGCTCCTACGAGCAGTACTTC.